The entry below describes one T cell receptor (beta chain). TCRdb keeps only in-frame clones here, not all; method: immunoSEQ multiplex PCR. The sample holds approximately 280,000 clones, approximately 86% seen once. This CDR3 spans 15 amino acids. V trimming: 4 bases; J trimming: 4 bases; junction bases outside the gene matches: 9. Germline V lookup: CDR1 SGHNT, CDR2 YYREEE (reference sequence). The sample comes from a study of blood T cell repertoires in COVID-19. The source is a man between 18 and 29 years old with active or convalescent COVID-19. The rearrangement uses TRBV5-4 and TRBJ2-3, with TRBD2 matching 7 bases. The sequencing input was peripheral blood. The CDR3 region has the DNA TGTGCCAGCAGCCAATACGGGGGGTACGCAGATACGCAGTATTTT. This translates into CASSQYGGYADTQYF.